The source of this T cell receptor beta chain is a study of T cell responses to AZD1222 COVID-19 vaccine. Here immunoSEQ multiplex PCR was the method, and the copy in TCRdb shows in-frame clones only, minus some. The table includes around 150,000 clones, 85% to 95% detected once. The clonotype was recovered from an adult in good health. Source: peripheral blood, taken on day 0 of AZD1222 vaccination.

CDR3 coding DNA: TGCGCCAGCAGTCAACCCTCCGGAGAGACCCAGTACTTC. It specifies CASSQPSGETQYF. This chain connects TRBV23-1 to TRBJ2-5; no definite D call. TRBV23-1 has ORF status, its function being uncertain. The CDR3 has 13 amino acids. Trimming shortened V by 2 bases and J by 4 bases, and 8 bases separated the two germline ends.